Below are 3 T cell receptor beta chains sequenced from a single sample in a study of OX40 agonist ivuxolimab in advanced cancers. The library was obtained by the immunoSEQ multiplex PCR assay. Entries here come from immuneACCESS through TCRdb and include only in-frame sequences with V and J called. Some clones fail to appear in such tables; in the studies checked, an unresolved V gene covers under half of the shortfall, and the cause of the remainder is unknown. This sample is represented by some 31,000 clones; about 87% of them were singletons. The ten most abundant clones make up roughly 25% of the sample. The specimen comprised CD4+ or CD8+ T cells sorted from blood, sampled in a trial of the OX40 agonist ivuxolimab. These receptors were obtained from an adult with an advanced solid tumor such as melanoma, head and neck, liver or kidney cancer.

The CDR3 reads CASSAPLRGRDNEQFF. Here the CDR3 DNA reads TGTGCCAGCAGCGCCCCCTTGCGCGGGAGAGACAATGAGCAGTTCTTC. The gene calls are TRBV7-9 and TRBJ2-1; 7 bases map to TRBD2. Germline values: CDR1 SEHNR, CDR2 FQNEAQ (reference sequence). V dropped 5 bases and J dropped 5; count of bases not matched to a gene: 12. The CDR3 is 16 amino acids.

The chain combines TRBV11-3 with TRBJ2-1; D is ambiguous. Germline CDR1 SGHNT, CDR2 YENEEA. V lost 1 base and J lost 3, with 4 bases in between. This CDR3 has 13 amino acids. As DNA, the CDR3 is TGTGCCAGCAGCTTAGGGCTCTACAATGAGCAGTTCTTC. Translated, it gives CASSLGLYNEQFF.

The chain uses TRBV5-1 and TRBJ1-4; D gene unclear. V was clipped by 5 bases and J by 0 bases, with 8 bases between them. CDR1 is SGHRS, CDR2 YFSETQ, per germline. This CDR3 has 14 amino acids. In DNA form, the CDR3 reads TGCGCCAGCAGGTCAGATGCAACTAATGAAAAACTGTTTTTT. Translation gives CASRSDATNEKLFF.